The TCR beta chain described here comes from a study of blood T cell repertoires in COVID-19. Study information: Researchers got acute and convalescent COVID-19 samples from the United States, Italy and Spain. The cDNA or gDNA used as material had been derived from T cells, B-cell-depleted T cells, or PBMCs.

Authors' methods: It was from reference gene primer amplification that nucleated cell counts were estimated. Produced via immunoSEQ multiplex PCR; TCRdb's table is partial and in-frame only. V, J and clone size are those of that table, while D and trimming were read from the DNA. The sample includes fewer than 200,000 clones, around four fifths of them seen just once. Seattle patients were enrolled while actively infected and followed longitudinally. The length of the CDR3 is 15 residues. J gave up 7 bases and V 1 base, and 7 bases lay outside the gene matches. In germline, CDR1 is LGHDT, CDR2 YNNKEL (reference sequence).

The chain joins TRBV3-1 (or the pseudogene TRBV3-2) to TRBJ1-2, with 9 nucleotides matching TRBD1. The sequence came from a woman aged 80 or over with COVID-19, enrolled during active disease. The sequencing input was peripheral blood. In DNA, the CDR3 is TGTGCCAGCAGCCAAGGACAGGGGGGACTAGGTGGCTACACCTTC. It yields the protein CASSQGQGGLGGYTF.